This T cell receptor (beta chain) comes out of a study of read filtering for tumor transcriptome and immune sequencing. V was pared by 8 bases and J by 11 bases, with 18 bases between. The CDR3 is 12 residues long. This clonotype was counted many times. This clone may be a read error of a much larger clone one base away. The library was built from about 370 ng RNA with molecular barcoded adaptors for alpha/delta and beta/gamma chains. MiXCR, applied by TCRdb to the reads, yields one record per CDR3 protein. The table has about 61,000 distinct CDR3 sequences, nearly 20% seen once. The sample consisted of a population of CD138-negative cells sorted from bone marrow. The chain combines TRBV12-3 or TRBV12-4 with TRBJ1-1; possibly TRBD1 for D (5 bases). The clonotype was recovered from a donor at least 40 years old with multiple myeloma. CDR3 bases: TGTGCCAGCGGTGACAGCTGCCAAGGGGCTTTCTTT. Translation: CASGDSCQGAFF.